The sequence of this T cell receptor beta chain was determined in a study of blood T cell repertoires in COVID-19. Study summary: T cells, B-cell-depleted T cells, or PBMCs provided the cDNA or gDNA that served as material.

In the source study's methods: Nucleated cell counts were estimated from reference gene primer amplification. The assay was immunoSEQ multiplex PCR, and TCRdb's table has in-frame clones only and misses some. V and J calls and clone size come straight from that table; D and trimming were deduced from the DNA. In the table there are some 190,000 clones, under 90% of which are singletons. Germline CDR1 and CDR2: SGHAT and FQNNGV. This CDR3 comprises 14 residues. With V trimmed by 8 bases and J by 4 bases, 8 bases remained unmatched. The V call is TRBV11-2, the J call TRBJ2-3; 8 bases fit TRBD2. Material for sequencing was peripheral blood. The receptor was derived from a man in his sixties with acute or convalescent COVID-19. CDR3 sequence (DNA): TGTGCCAGCGGCTACCGGGGGGGCCCAGATACGCAGTATTTT. Protein sequence: CASGYRGGPDTQYF.